Described below is a single TCR beta chain sequence and its context. The antigen is not known. TCRdb re-called the 5' RACE reads; every CDR3 protein appears as one record, without DNA. In all, the sample yields around 470,000 distinct CDR3 sequences. Germline lookup yields CDR1 LNHDA and CDR2 SQIVND (reference sequence). There are 18 residues in the CDR3. These data are taken from a study of T cells expressing NK-cell markers. Turning to the study itself: Each TCR beta repertoire originated in sorted T cells that were CD3+CD56+NKG2C+, CD3+CD56+NKG2C- or CD3+CD56-NKG2C+.

Study-level findings and limits: HCMV specificity of expanded NKG2C+ T cell clones remained unclear.

This chain joins TRBV19 and TRBJ2-2; no DNA is available, so the TRBD1 call from TCRdb remains unchecked. The source is a woman aged 45-65 years in good health. Material for sequencing was blood T cells: a sorted CD56 or NKG2C T cell subset, CD4+ or CD8+ T cells, or bulk PBMC T cells (not recorded which). This chain's CDR3 is CASSSESLGPTNTGELFF.